This entry lists 26 T cell receptor beta chains sequenced from one sample in a study of T cells in Graves' hyperthyroidism and ophthalmopathy. RNA transcripts served as the template for amplifying TCR beta CDR3 regions. HTBI primers drove first-round RT-PCR of the TCR CDR3. MiXCR, run by TCRdb on the multiplex PCR reads, gives a single entry per CDR3 protein. The data contain some 400,000 distinct CDR3 sequences, roughly 13% of them singletons. The sequenced sample consisted of blood. The receptors were gathered from a young man with Graves' hyperthyroidism that later progressed to Graves' ophthalmopathy.

This clonotype was seen many times. V is TRBV7-2 and J is TRBJ1-5; D is uncertain. Looked up from germline, CDR1 is SGHTA and CDR2 is FQGNSA. V was pared by 0 bases and J by 5 bases, with 5 bases between. There are 13 residues in the CDR3. The CDR3 spells CASSLAVDQPQHF. The CDR3 DNA reads as TGTGCCAGCAGCTTAGCTGTGGATCAGCCCCAGCATTTT.

This clonotype was seen many times. The J gene is TRBJ1-1, the V gene TRBV28, with D possibly TRBD1 on 6 matching bases. CDR1 is MDHEN and CDR2 is SYDVKM in the germline V gene. This CDR3 has 15 amino acids. V shed 3 bases and J shed 1 base, with 12 bases lying between them. DNA of the CDR3: TGTGCCAGCAGTTTGGAGGGGGAGCGGAACACTGAAGCTTTCTTT. Its translation: CASSLEGERNTEAFF.

This clonotype was picked up many times. The V and J genes are TRBV16 and TRBJ1-6, with no clear D. This CDR3 is 14 amino acids long. Germline-derived CDR1 and CDR2 are KGHSY and FQNENV. V gave up 1 base and J gave up 7 bases, with 8 bases separating them. The CDR3 bases are TGTGCCAGCAGCCAATTGGGGTTGAATTCACCCCTCCACTTT. It translates to CASSQLGLNSPLHF.

The chain carries TRBV7-2 and TRBJ2-7; D might be TRBD1 or TRBD2, each matching 5 bases. This CDR3 region has 13 residues. Germline V lookup: CDR1 SGHTA, CDR2 FQGNSA. Between the trimmed V and J ends, which lost 3 bases and 9 bases, there was a span of 15 bases. The CDR3 sequence: CASSFTDWGVQYF. DNA of the CDR3: TGTGCCAGCAGCTTCACGGACTGGGGCGTGCAGTACTTC.

This clonotype appeared a few times. V and J are TRBV5-1 and TRBJ2-7; no clear D gene. Trimming shortened V by 4 bases and J by 2 bases, and 16 bases separated the two germline ends. There are 15 residues in the CDR3. Germline-derived CDR1 and CDR2 are SGHRS and YFSETQ. CDR3 region: CASSPGGSIPYEQYF. CDR3 nucleotides: TGCGCCAGCAGCCCAGGTGGATCAATACCCTACGAGCAGTACTTC.

A few counts support this clonotype. Given a much more abundant clone one base away, this may be a read error. V and J are TRBV6-5 and TRBJ2-7; 9 positions agree with TRBD2. Germline V gene lookup returns CDR1 MNHEY and CDR2 SVGAGI. The CDR3 runs 15 residues. The CDR3 is CASSSPTSGSYEQHF. The CDR3 bases are TGTGCCAGCAGTTCCCCGACTAGCGGATCCTACGAGCAGCACTTC.

At least ten counts were recorded for this clonotype. The chain carries TRBV7-9 and TRBJ1-6, with TRBD1 as a possible D gene (5 bases). The CDR3 has 14 residues. Germline CDR1 and CDR2: SEHNR and FQNEAQ (reference sequence). V was shortened by 3 bases and J by 4 bases, with 7 bases between the two germline ends. CDR3 sequence reads: CASSLGRYNSPLHF. DNA of the CDR3: TGTGCCAGCAGCTTGGGACGATATAATTCACCCCTCCACTTT.

On this clonotype itself: A much larger clonotype is one base distant, so this may be a read error. The V and J genes are TRBV20-1 and TRBJ2-1, with D possibly being TRBD2 (6 bases). CDR1 is DFQATT and CDR2 is SNEGSKA in the germline V gene (reference sequence). This CDR3 contains 14 residues. V was pared by 3 bases and J by 8 bases, with 17 bases between. CDR3 sequence (DNA): TGCAGTGCTAGTCTTCGGGCGCGGGGACATGAGCAGTTCTTC. Its translation is CSASLRARGHEQFF.

The table lists this clonotype with a count of one. The J gene is TRBJ2-7, the V gene TRBV7-2, with D possibly matching TRBD2 (5 bases). V was trimmed by 2 bases and J by 0 bases, leaving 11 bases between them. From germline, CDR1 is SGHTA and CDR2 FQGNSA. The CDR3 runs to 15 residues. CDR3 DNA: TGTGCCAGCAGCTTACTAGCTTCCTACTCCTACGAGCAGTACTTC. It translates to CASSLLASYSYEQYF.

This clonotype was counted between two and nine times. The chain joins TRBV12-3 or TRBV12-4 to TRBJ1-1; 8 bases are a match to TRBD1. The CDR3 has 15 residues. The V and J ends lost 4 bases and 1 base, in that order; junction bases with no gene match: 5. The CDR3 here is CASSYSRGPNTEAFF. CDR3 nucleotide sequence: TGTGCCAGCAGTTATTCCAGGGGGCCGAACACTGAAGCTTTCTTT.

Ten or more counts support this clonotype. The CDR3 nucleotides are TGTGCCAGCAGTTCGGGGGGATCCAAATACGAGCAGTACTTC. Protein sequence: CASSSGGSKYEQYF. This chain joins TRBV28 and TRBJ2-7; 7 nucleotides line up with TRBD2. With V trimmed by 4 bases and J by 4 bases, 7 bases remained unmatched. The CDR3 consists of 14 residues. CDR1 is MDHEN and CDR2 is SYDVKM in the germline V gene.

Ten or more counts support this clonotype. Germline is not matched at one junction end, which may reflect a read error. The rearrangement joins TRBV11-2 to TRBJ2-7; TRBD1 agrees at 8 bases. Per germline, CDR1 SGHAT and CDR2 FQNNGV. The CDR3 loop spans 14 amino acids. Written as DNA, the CDR3 is TGTGCCAGCAGCTTAACAGGGGGTTCCTTCGAGCAGTACTTC. This gives the protein CASSLTGGSFEQYF.

Only a few counts were recorded for this clonotype. The J gene is TRBJ2-2, the V gene TRBV12-5, with 9 bases identical to TRBD1. This CDR3 comprises 15 residues. Germline V gene sequence: CDR1 LGHNT, CDR2 FRNRAP. After removal of 6 bases from V and 7 bases from J, the junction contained 9 bases not matched to a gene. CDR3 coding DNA: TGTGCTAGTGGCCCGGGACAGGGCCGTATCGGGGAGCTGTTTTTT. Protein sequence: CASGPGQGRIGELFF.

The chain couples TRBV12-3 or TRBV12-4 to TRBJ1-4, with D perhaps matching TRBD1 (6 bases). With 10 bases removed from V and 6 bases from J, the gap between germline ends came to 18 bases. The CDR3 is 14 residues long. The CDR3 spells CAIRSETGDEKLFF. The CDR3 region has the DNA TGTGCCATTCGCTCCGAGACAGGAGATGAAAAACTGTTTTTT.

This clonotype was found a few times. The gene calls are TRBV15 and TRBJ1-6, with unresolved D. V lost 9 bases and J 7 bases, leaving 16 bases between the germline ends. Germline values: CDR1 LNHNV, CDR2 YYDKDF (reference sequence). This CDR3 spans 14 amino acids. The CDR3: CATSGPEWNSPLHF. CDR3 nucleotides: TGTGCCACTTCTGGTCCCGAATGGAATTCACCCCTCCACTTT.

This clonotype was recorded once. This chain connects TRBV7-2 to TRBJ2-1; perhaps D is TRBD1 or TRBD2 (5 bases each). CDR1 and CDR2 (germline): SGHTA, FQGNSA. The CDR3 consists of 15 residues. V lost 5 bases and J 4 bases, leaving 15 bases between the germline ends. The CDR3 here is CASSLGTLTYNEQFF. In DNA form, the CDR3 reads TGTGCCAGCAGCCTCGGGACCTTAACTTACAATGAGCAGTTCTTC.

Many counts were recorded for this clonotype. V and J are TRBV5-1 and TRBJ2-2; D is unclear. The V gene lost 2 bases and the J gene lost 0 bases, with 5 bases spanning the gap. The CDR3 totals 14 residues. CDR1 is SGHRS and CDR2 is YFSETQ in the germline V gene. This chain's CDR3 is CASSLQPNTGELFF. The CDR3 nucleotides read TGCGCCAGCAGCTTACAGCCGAACACCGGGGAGCTGTTTTTT.

This clonotype appeared once. V usage is TRBV5-5 and J usage is TRBJ2-5, with D perhaps matching TRBD2 (5 bases). The V gene's germline CDR1 is SGHKS and CDR2 YYEKEE (reference sequence). V lost 2 bases, J lost 5 bases, and 13 bases lay in between. The length of the CDR3 is 14 residues. CDR3 region: CASSFSVPGETQYF. The CDR3 DNA is TGTGCCAGCAGCTTTTCTGTACCGGGGGAGACCCAGTACTTC. Full variable domain (rest looked up from reference TRBV5-5 and TRBJ2-5): DAGVTQSPTHLIKTRGQQVTLRCSPISGHKSVSWYQQVLGQGPQFIFQYYEKEERGRGNFPDRFSARQFPNYSSELNVNALLLGDSALYLCASSFSVPGETQYFGPGTRLLVL.

The table lists this clonotype with a few counts. The chain links TRBV10-3 to TRBJ1-1; weak D call: TRBD1 (5 bases). From germline, CDR1 is ENHRY and CDR2 SYGVKD. The V gene lost 7 bases and the J gene lost 0 bases, with 18 bases spanning the gap. The CDR3 loop spans 16 amino acids. CDR3 coding DNA: TGTGCCATCACCTCAGGGATCCTAGGGATGAACACTGAAGCTTTCTTT. Protein sequence: CAITSGILGMNTEAFF.

This clonotype was seen ten or more times. The V call is TRBV5-5, the J call TRBJ2-3; TRBD1 might be the D (6 bases). Trimming left V 1 base short and J 4 bases short, with 10 bases between. Germline CDR1 is SGHKS and CDR2 is YYEKEE (reference sequence). This CDR3 is 14 amino acids long. CDR3 DNA sequence: TGTGCCAGCAGCTTGAAACAGGGTGCAGATACGCAGTATTTT. Protein product: CASSLKQGADTQYF.

This clonotype has just a few counts. The chain has TRBV7-2 and TRBJ2-6; no clear D. Trimming shortened V by 6 bases and J by 5 bases, and 8 bases separated the two germline ends. The CDR3 loop spans 13 amino acids. From germline, CDR1 is SGHTA and CDR2 FQGNSA. The CDR3 nucleotides are TGTGCCAGCAGTGACTCCTGGGCCAACGTCCTGACTTTC. Its protein product is CASSDSWANVLTF.

Ten or more counts support this clonotype. V and J are TRBV11-2 and TRBJ1-1, with 8 bases fitting TRBD1. The CDR3 contains 14 residues. Germline V CDR1 and CDR2: SGHAT, FQNNGV. Trimming cost V 5 bases and J 5 bases; bases outside gene matches: 7. CDR3 region: CASSPDRVETEAFF. CDR3 coding DNA: TGTGCCAGCAGCCCGGACAGGGTAGAGACTGAAGCTTTCTTT.

The chain employs TRBV30 and TRBJ1-2; perhaps TRBD1 as D (5 bases). Germline CDR1 is GTSNPN and CDR2 is SVGIG (reference sequence). Between the trimmed V and J ends, which lost 2 bases and 6 bases, there was a span of 13 bases. The CDR3 is 13 residues long. Here the CDR3 reads CAWSHGSRDGYTF. The CDR3 nucleotides are TGTGCCTGGAGTCACGGGAGCAGGGATGGCTACACCTTC.

The table lists this clonotype with many counts. The chain couples TRBV2 to TRBJ1-4; D gene unclear. Germline lookup yields CDR1 SNHLY and CDR2 FYNNEI. The CDR3 extends over 15 amino acids. Trimming left V 2 bases short and J 0 bases short, with 7 bases between. CDR3: CASSEMSATNEKLFF. As DNA, the CDR3 is TGTGCCAGCAGTGAAATGTCCGCAACTAATGAAAAACTGTTTTTT.

The rearrangement uses TRBV24-1 and TRBJ2-1, with D possibly matching TRBD2 (6 bases). CDR3 size: 14 residues. Germline V gene sequence: CDR1 KGHDR, CDR2 SFDVKD. Trimming pared 1 base from V and 5 bases from J, leaving 8 bases between. The CDR3 protein is CATSDFRRDNEQFF. DNA of the CDR3: TGTGCCACCAGTGATTTCAGGAGGGACAATGAGCAGTTCTTC.

This clonotype came up many times. This chain connects TRBV20-1 to TRBJ2-7, with 10 nucleotides matching TRBD1. The CDR3 has 14 residues. V lost 6 bases to trimming and J lost 3 bases; unmatched junction nucleotides: 8. The germline CDR1 and CDR2 sequences are DFQATT and SNEGSKA (reference sequence). The CDR3 protein is CSAYPGQGHYEQYF. The CDR3 coding sequence is TGCAGTGCGTATCCGGGACAGGGGCACTACGAGCAGTACTTC.